This T cell receptor (beta chain) was sequenced during a study of response to subunit inactivated influenza vaccine. CDR3 size: 13 residues. V was cut by 5 bases and J by 4 bases, with 11 bases left in between. Germline V gene lookup returns CDR1 SEHNR and CDR2 FQNEAQ (reference sequence). MiXCR was run by TCRdb on the RT-PCR reads, yielding one entry per CDR3 protein. The sample contains 400,000 to 650,000 distinct CDR3 sequences, 6% to 9% of which appear only once. In its sample, this clonotype was seen a few times. The sequence derives from a man between 50 and 75 years old who received an inactivated influenza vaccine. The rearrangement links TRBV7-9 to TRBJ1-2; D ambiguous. The specimen comprised PBMCs from blood, sampled less than 30 months after vaccination. CDR3 in DNA: TGTGCCAGCAGCGAACACAAGTCCTATGGCTACACCTTC. Translated, it gives CASSEHKSYGYTF. The full variable domain, completed using reference TRBV7-9 and TRBJ1-2, is DTGVSQNPRHKITKRGQNVTFRCDPISEHNRLYWYRQTLGQGPEFLTYFQNEAQLEKSRLLSDRFSAERPKGSFSTLEIQRTEQGDSAMYLCASSEHKSYGYTFGSGTRLTVV.